This T cell receptor beta chain was obtained from a study of monozygotic twins with cystic fibrosis. Study in general: Roughly 2.8 micrograms of fragmented DNA underwent roughly 15 PCR cycles for library preparation. Findings and caveats of the study: In this small cohort, shared CDR3 numbers showed no association with age, concordance or disease severity. Co-twins had the most similar V usage for 13 of 16 pairs, J for 8. Median Simpson clonality of approximately 0.009 suggested naive T cells predominated.

As to this clone: Its target is not known.

The protocol was immunoSEQ multiplex PCR, while the TCRdb copy is restricted to in-frame clones and leaves out a portion. The sample gives 13,000 or so clones, around 89% of which show up once; approximately 0.77% is in the top ten. The sequencing sample was made of blood. The TCR sequence derives from a boy between 5 and 17 years old with cystic fibrosis.

The CDR3 loop is CASRDMNYEKLFF. The CDR3 DNA reads TGTGCCAGCAGGGACATGAACTATGAAAAACTGTTTTTT. This chain links TRBV6-1 with TRBJ1-4, with D possibly being TRBD1 (5 bases). The CDR3 consists of 13 residues. CDR1 and CDR2 (germline): MNHNS, SASEGT. The germline V and J ends were trimmed by 6 bases and 6 bases, with 11 bases remaining between them.